The clone carrying this T cell receptor (beta chain) was seen once. The antigen remains unidentified. Some clones are missing from TCRdb's copy, which holds only in-frame ones; the method was immunoSEQ multiplex PCR. The repertoire has 150,000 or so clones, more than 70% of them found once; the top ten carry around 6%. This sample was included in a study of T cell responses to AZD1222 COVID-19 vaccine. Regarding the study as a whole: White British donors predominated, females outnumbered males, and clonal diversity was possibly underestimated. Within unmutated variant regions lay the reported targets of nearly half of spike-specific TCRs. Seropositive at baseline were only a handful of AZD1222 recipients.

This TCR derives from an adult in good health. The sample here was peripheral blood, taken on day 0 of AZD1222 vaccination.

CDR3 nucleotide sequence: TGTGCCAGCAGGAAAGTCATCGGGGAGCTGTTTTTT. It codes for CASRKVIGELFF. This chain joins TRBV21-1 and TRBJ2-2; the DNA was not used to check the table's D call, TRBD1. TRBV21-1 has pseudogene status. The CDR3 consists of 12 residues.